This T cell receptor beta chain was retrieved from a study of long-term antiretroviral therapy in people with HIV. Overall study findings and caveats: ART adherence was not documented, and neither viral resistance nor therapy changes had any data.

Each HIV-infected participant was given treatment in the United States. The sample holds one count of this clone. Its target is not known. Germline CDR1 reads MDHEN; CDR2 reads SYDVKM. Trimming removed 7 bases at V and 1 base at J, with 17 bases between. This CDR3 region has 16 residues. Researchers report immunoSEQ v3.0 was run at survey level. Some clones are missing from TCRdb's copy, which holds only in-frame ones; the method was immunoSEQ multiplex PCR. The sample lists approximately 22,000 clones, around four fifths occurring once. The chain recombines TRBV28 with TRBJ1-5, with D possibly TRBD1 on 5 matching bases. The sequence was collected from a woman aged 50 to 65 with HIV. The material was unsorted PBMCs, obtained 1.9 years after starting antiretroviral therapy. This CDR3 reads CASTQGITGSNQPQHF. The CDR3 nucleotides read TGTGCCAGCACCCAGGGCATCACGGGGAGCAATCAGCCCCAGCATTTT.